The T cell receptor beta chain under discussion was sequenced for a study of shared clonotypes between healthy human individuals. This clone was seen more than once but under ten times. This CDR3 is built from 11 residues. Germline lookup yields CDR1 MNHEY and CDR2 SVGAGI. TCRdb's table, derived via immunoSEQ multiplex PCR, lists solely in-frame clones and lacks some. Among under 600,000 clones, around 95% were seen once, and the ten largest hold 0.055% to 0.075%. Sequencing was performed on naive CD4+ T cells sorted from blood. As to subset: CD45RA+ positively selected. The receptor's source is a woman under 40 in good health. The V gene is TRBV6-5, the J gene TRBJ1-1; D call uncertain. CDR3 region: CASRENTEAFF. CDR3 DNA: TGTGCTTCTAGGGAGAACACTGAAGCTTTCTTT.